A selection of T cell receptor beta chains follows, all from one sample in a study of T-cell reconstitution after alpha-beta-depleted transplantation in children. One entry per CDR3 protein results from TCRdb running MiXCR on the PCR reads. The table lists around 580,000 distinct CDR3 sequences, 25% to 30% of them singletons. This specimen was PBMCs, taken before TCRalphabeta/CD19-depleted stem cell transplant. Every receptor here comes from a boy under two years old with Wiskott-Aldrich syndrome, due to receive a stem cell transplant. Each CDR3 is given with its conserved first and last residue. The order of the fields is clone size, J gene, V gene, CDR3 protein. Clone size is stated in some rows and not others, as once, few, many or a class when expanded.

>few|TRBJ2-3|TRBV5-1
CASSGWLAGSTDTQYF
>-|TRBJ2-7|TRBV7-2
CASSETSRRSYEQYF
>-|TRBJ2-1|TRBV7-9
CASSPTTSHNEQFF
>-|TRBJ1-5|TRBV2
CASSEYPKYSNQPQHF
>few|TRBJ2-5|TRBV20-1
CSATQVGIETQYF
>few|TRBJ2-1|TRBV5-1
CASSPARTGLFNEQFF
>few|TRBJ2-3|TRBV7-6
CASRSSGTNTDTQYF
>-|TRBJ2-3|TRBV13
CASSLARQVRDTQYF
>-|TRBJ2-1|TRBV11-2
CASSSPTGNSYNEQFF
>once|TRBJ1-5|TRBV6-2/TRBV6-3
CASRGINQPQHF
>few|TRBJ2-5|TRBV7-9
CASSLERGLAGATQYF
>-|TRBJ2-7|TRBV5-1
CASSHTGTVYEQYF
>few|TRBJ2-5|TRBV11-1
CASSLELGQETQYF
>-|TRBJ1-1|TRBV29-1
CSVAGTGRRAFF
>few|TRBJ1-2|TRBV29-1
CSVGDTNYGYTF
>few|TRBJ2-3|TRBV10-3
CAISGVASGSVTDTQYF
>-|TRBJ2-7|TRBV5-1
CASSRLAGNSYEQYF
>-|TRBJ2-7|TRBV18
CASSPQTGDYEQYF
>-|TRBJ2-1|TRBV5-6
CASSLETTSYNEQFF
>few|TRBJ1-5|TRBV20-1
CSARSLPGEPQHF
>few|TRBJ1-2|TRBV10-3
CAISEFGRPWDGYTF
>few|TRBJ2-4|TRBV20-1
CSARDGRAIGRNIQYF
>-|TRBJ2-7|TRBV11-1
CASSLGTSGREPLYEQYF
>-|TRBJ2-3|TRBV2
CASSERSDTQYF
>-|TRBJ2-1|TRBV10-3
CAISELAGEHNEQFF
>few|TRBJ2-2|TRBV24-1
CATSATRFNGELFF
>-|TRBJ2-7|TRBV20-1
CSARGTGLNQYF
>-|TRBJ1-1|TRBV12-3/TRBV12-4
CASSLGPRNTEAFF
>-|TRBJ2-7|TRBV12-3/TRBV12-4
CASRTRGLGAYEQYF
>-|TRBJ2-1|TRBV7-3
CASSLIAGGSDEQFF
>-|TRBJ2-1|TRBV4-1
CASSHAGVSNEQFF
>-|TRBJ2-1|TRBV3-1
CASSQAGPSYNEQFF
>-|TRBJ1-4|TRBV20-1
CSASDRAEKLFF
>-|TRBJ1-6|TRBV9
CASSRDGNSPLHF
>-|TRBJ2-6|TRBV5-1
CASSLVGQGAGTGANVLTF
>-|TRBJ2-3|TRBV7-8
CASSSETDTQYF
>few|TRBJ1-2|TRBV12-3/TRBV12-4
CASRKTGGEGGYTF